Included here is one T cell receptor (beta chain) sequence, with context. Losses at the gene ends were 4 bases for V and 1 base for J; bases not matched to a gene: 6. The CDR3 extends over 15 amino acids. CDR1 SGHNT and CDR2 YYREEE come from the germline V gene (reference sequence). The entry originates in a study of radiotherapy plus CTLA-4 blockade in lung cancer. Method: immunoSEQ multiplex PCR; TCRdb's copy keeps in-frame clones and lacks some. Of fewer than 55,000 clones listed, roughly 85% were seen once; the top ten hold 25% to 35%. This clonotype was sampled from a human donor with non-small cell lung cancer whose response to radiotherapy plus ipilimumab could not be evaluated. The sample consisted of peripheral blood, taken from a patient treated with radiotherapy plus ipilimumab. The chain combines TRBV5-4 with TRBJ2-3; 7 bases map to TRBD2. Here the CDR3 reads CASSSRGGGTDTQYF. CDR3 sequence (DNA): TGTGCCAGCAGCAGCCGGGGAGGGGGCACAGATACGCAGTATTTT.